A selection of T cell receptor beta chains follows, all from one sample in a study of T cell repertoires in cytomegalovirus infection. For these TCRs, the target antigens are not known. TCRdb itself ran the reads through MiXCR, one entry per CDR3 protein. The sample includes more than 250,000 distinct CDR3 sequences, just under 25% of them seen just once. The input for sequencing was cultured PBMCs, taken from culture after CMV antigen stimulation. The receptors derive from a human donor in good health (CMV status not recorded). Some clones in this sample may be carry-over from other donors' samples. Each CDR3 is given with its conserved first and last residue. A D gene is named only where the DNA matches it firmly. The size entry is marked missing in some rows and otherwise reads once, few, many or a size class.

TRBJ2-5	TRBV4-3	.	many	CASSQSPGAPQETQYF	TGCGCCAGCAGCCAATCACCAGGGGCACCTCAAGAGACCCAGTACTTC
TRBJ1-1	TRBV12-3/TRBV12-4	.	.	CASSFTGAREYTEAFF	TGTGCCAGCAGTTTTACCGGGGCGCGGGAATATACTGAAGCTTTCTTT
TRBJ2-2	TRBV6-2/TRBV6-3	TRBD1	.	CASRPTGVGNTGELFF	TGTGCCAGCAGGCCCACAGGGGTTGGGAACACCGGGGAGCTGTTTTTT
TRBJ2-2	TRBV20-1	.	many	CSARGGVGVGELFF	TGCAGTGCTAGAGGCGGGGTTGGCGTCGGGGAGCTGTTTTTT
TRBJ1-5	TRBV28	.	few	CASSLSRVDQPQHF	TGTGCCAGCAGTTTATCCCGGGTGGATCAGCCCCAGCATTTT
TRBJ2-6	TRBV12-3/TRBV12-4	TRBD2	many	CASSASGRGAGANVLTF	TGTGCCAGCAGTGCTAGCGGGAGGGGGGCCGGGGCCAACGTCCTGACTTTC
TRBJ2-2	TRBV27	TRBD2	many	CASGRVGDLTGELFF	TGTGCCAGCGGGAGGGTAGGGGACCTCACCGGGGAGCTGTTTTTT
TRBJ1-5	TRBV28	.	.	CASRLSGELSQPQHF	TGTGCCAGCAGGCTGTCAGGGGAGTTAAGTCAGCCCCAGCATTTT
TRBJ1-1	TRBV12-3/TRBV12-4	.	.	CASSSSWDDTEAFF	TGTGCCAGCAGTTCGAGTTGGGATGACACTGAAGCTTTCTTT
TRBJ2-1	TRBV7-8	TRBD2	few	CASSFSGKSEQFF	TGTGCCAGCAGCTTTAGCGGGAAAAGTGAGCAGTTCTTC
TRBJ1-6	TRBV4-1	.	few	CASSQDITGTNSPLHF	TGCGCCAGCAGCCAAGATATCACAGGGACCAATTCACCCCTCCACTTT
TRBJ2-7	TRBV27	TRBD2	.	CASSPTSSGRYEQYF	TGTGCCAGCAGCCCAACTTCTAGCGGGAGATACGAGCAGTACTTC
TRBJ1-1	TRBV20-1	TRBD1	.	CSAALPGQGWAEAFF	TGCAGTGCTGCATTACCGGGACAGGGGTGGGCTGAAGCTTTCTTT
TRBJ2-7	TRBV28	.	.	CASRKQEGYYEQYF	TGTGCCAGCCGGAAACAGGAGGGATACTACGAGCAGTACTTC
TRBJ2-1	TRBV28	TRBD2	few	CASSLPRTSGSYEQFF	TGTGCCAGCAGTTTACCCCGGACTAGCGGGAGTTATGAGCAGTTCTTC
TRBJ1-5	TRBV15	.	many	CATSRDWSQPQHF	TGTGCCACCAGCAGAGATTGGAGTCAGCCCCAGCATTTT
TRBJ1-1	TRBV6-2/TRBV6-3	.	.	CASSERPGSANTEAFF	TGTGCCAGCAGTGAAAGACCCGGGAGCGCGAACACTGAAGCTTTCTTT
TRBJ2-3	TRBV4-3	.	.	CASSQERGMDTQYF	TGCGCCAGCAGCCAAGAGCGGGGTATGGATACGCAGTATTTT
TRBJ2-5	TRBV18	.	.	CASSPETEETQYF	TGTGCCAGCTCACCAGAGACAGAAGAGACCCAGTACTTC
TRBJ2-3	TRBV6-6	.	.	CASSYHSPAGTQTQYF	TGTGCCAGCAGTTACCACTCGCCCGCAGGGACCCAAACGCAGTATTTT
TRBJ2-5	TRBV5-1	TRBD1	once	CASSLQGVSPETQYF	TGCGCCAGCAGCTTGCAGGGGGTCAGTCCGGAGACCCAGTACTTC
TRBJ2-1	TRBV7-9	.	few	CASNKEGAVQFF	TGTGCCAGCAACAAAGAGGGAGCAGTACAGTTCTTC
TRBJ2-1	TRBV7-2	TRBD2	many	CASSLVTSARYNEQFF	TGTGCCAGCAGCTTAGTCACTAGCGCCCGATACAATGAGCAGTTCTTC
TRBJ2-3	TRBV6-2/TRBV6-3	.	few	CASSHRALGGLTDTQYF	TGTGCCAGCAGCCACCGGGCCCTAGGGGGGCTCACAGATACGCAGTATTTT
TRBJ1-5	TRBV11-2	TRBD1	.	CASRYNVRDRGPNQPQHF	TGTGCCAGCAGGTATAACGTGCGGGACAGGGGTCCCAATCAGCCCCAGCATTTT
TRBJ2-1	TRBV20-1	.	many	CSARFWGGINEQFF	TGCAGTGCTAGATTTTGGGGCGGTATCAATGAGCAGTTCTTC
TRBJ1-1	TRBV6-5	.	few	CASSYSISVDTEAFF	TGTGCCAGCAGTTACTCGATCTCGGTAGACACTGAAGCTTTCTTT
TRBJ2-5	TRBV7-9	.	.	CASSHLETQYF	TGTGCCAGCAGCCACCTAGAGACCCAGTACTTC
TRBJ2-7	TRBV7-8	.	few	CASSLIVGGISYEQYF	TGTGCCAGCAGCTTAATCGTTGGCGGGATTTCCTACGAGCAGTACTTC
TRBJ2-6	TRBV4-2	.	few	CASSQDRVVGQALSGANVLTF	TGTGCCAGCAGCCAAGATCGAGTGGTCGGCCAGGCCCTCTCTGGGGCCAACGTCCTGACTTTC